In this sample, the clone carrying this T cell receptor beta chain turned up many times. Its target is not known. Using constant-segment primers, 5'RACE produced TCR alpha and TCR beta cDNA libraries carrying sample barcodes and UMIs. From the 5' RACE reads, TCRdb called clonotypes with MiXCR, one entry per CDR3 protein. The sample lists fewer than 40,000 distinct CDR3 sequences; 7% to 8% were seen once. The data derive from a study of T-cell memory formation after mild COVID-19. Study-wide background: There were largely donor-specific TCR clusters. Whole-study results and caveats: Day 15 to 85 contracting clones showed balanced CD4/CD8; day 15 to 37 expanders favored CD4+. Several responding clones turned up in pre-infection memory, indicating that cross-reactive memory may have taken part.

Material: PBMCs or a T cell subset sorted from them (not recorded which). This sequence was found in a man younger than 30 who had mild COVID-19 (a few samples of this study predate the infection). Cell type and time point are not known.

The CDR3 nucleotides read TGTGCCAGCAGCTCCGGGGGGCCAACCTACGAGCAGTACTTC. It is translated as CASSSGGPTYEQYF. This sequence joins TRBV11-2 and TRBJ2-7; TRBD2 is a possible D gene (7 bases). CDR3 length: 14 residues. Per germline, CDR1 SGHAT and CDR2 FQNNGV. Trimming shortened V by 4 bases and J by 2 bases, and 12 bases separated the two germline ends.